This entry lists 17 T cell receptor beta chains sequenced from one sample in a study of T cell responses to AZD1222 COVID-19 vaccine. Some clones are missing from TCRdb's copy, which holds only in-frame ones; the method was immunoSEQ multiplex PCR. The data contain approximately 130,000 clones, around 90% of them singletons. The input for sequencing was peripheral blood, taken 28 days after the second AZD1222 dose. Receptors originate from an adult who received the AZD1222 COVID-19 vaccine.

This chain links TRBV3-1 (or the pseudogene TRBV3-2) with TRBJ2-2, with D uncertain. The CDR3 loop spans 13 amino acids. In germline, CDR1 is LGHDT, CDR2 YNNKEL (reference sequence). Trimming shortened V by 1 base and J by 8 bases, and 8 bases separated the two germline ends. CDR3 coding DNA: TGTGCCAGCAGCCAAGGAGGTAGTGGGGAGCTGTTTTTT. Encoded protein: CASSQGGSGELFF.

The rearrangement joins TRBV3-1 (or the pseudogene TRBV3-2) to TRBJ1-2; tentatively, D is TRBD1 (5 bases). With 6 bases removed from V and 8 bases from J, the gap between germline ends came to 22 bases. CDR3 length: 15 residues. Germline V gene lookup returns CDR1 LGHDT and CDR2 YNNKEL (reference sequence). For the CDR3, the DNA is TGTGCCAGCAGGGGAAGAACCCAGGGCGCCGTCGGCTACACCTTC. It is translated as CASRGRTQGAVGYTF.

The chain carries TRBV6-5 and TRBJ2-2; 9 positions match TRBD1. The germline V gene encodes CDR1 MNHEY and CDR2 SVGAGI. V dropped 6 bases and J dropped 7; count of bases not matched to a gene: 6. The CDR3 sequence is 14 residues long. The CDR3 DNA follows: TGTGCCAGCAGGGCGGGACAGGGCGACGGGGAGCTGTTTTTT. It translates to CASRAGQGDGELFF.

The CDR3 here is CAASPITLTEAFF. The CDR3 DNA reads TGTGCCGCGTCGCCAATTACCTTGACTGAAGCTTTCTTT. The chain uses TRBV28 and TRBJ1-1; D uncertain. Trimming removed 11 bases at V and 5 bases at J, with 18 bases between. This CDR3 has 13 amino acids. Germline V lookup: CDR1 MDHEN, CDR2 SYDVKM.

The chain employs TRBV3-1 (or the pseudogene TRBV3-2) and TRBJ2-3, with TRBD2 matching 15 bases. Trimming took 4 bases from V and 6 from J; bases not matched to a gene: 5. The CDR3 extends over 16 amino acids. Germline V lookup: CDR1 LGHDT, CDR2 YNNKEL (reference sequence). CDR3 protein: CASSRGLAGGGDTQYF. Written as DNA, the CDR3 is TGTGCCAGCAGCCGGGGACTAGCGGGAGGAGGGGATACGCAGTATTTT.

This sequence joins TRBV11-3 and TRBJ2-1; D is ambiguous. The CDR3 runs to 12 residues. CDR1 and CDR2 from the germline V gene are SGHNT and YENEEA. V gave up 5 bases and J gave up 5 bases, with 7 bases separating them. The CDR3 sequence is CASSAQDNEQFF. The CDR3 DNA reads TGTGCCAGCAGCGCCCAGGACAATGAGCAGTTCTTC.

This clone was found a few times. The J gene is TRBJ2-7, the V gene TRBV19; D is undetermined. The V and J ends lost 1 base and 2 bases respectively, with 6 bases between them. Looked up from germline, CDR1 is LNHDA and CDR2 is SQIVND (reference sequence). The CDR3 totals 13 residues. CDR3 DNA: TGTGCCAGTAGTATAGGACTCGCCTACGAGCAGTACTTC. Its protein is CASSIGLAYEQYF. Full variable domain (rest looked up from reference TRBV19 and TRBJ2-7): DGGITQSPKYLFRKEGQNVTLSCEQNLNHDAMYWYRQDPGQGLRLIYYSQIVNDFQKGDIAEGYSVSREKKESFPLTVTSAQKNPTAFYLCASSIGLAYEQYFGPGTRLTVT.

The chain joins TRBV5-1 to TRBJ2-5; 14 nucleotides align to TRBD2. The CDR3 length is 15 residues. Per germline, CDR1 SGHRS and CDR2 YFSETQ. Germline trimming cut 3 bases from V and 5 bases from J; bases unmatched to any gene: 3. The CDR3 nucleotides read TGCGCCAGCAGCTCCGGGACTAGCGGGAGTGAGACCCAGTACTTC. It is translated as CASSSGTSGSETQYF.

To note about this clone: The sample contains more than one DNA sequence encoding this CDR3. The chain couples TRBV18 to TRBJ1-6; 8 bases fit TRBD1. Germline V lookup: CDR1 KGHSH, CDR2 LQKENI. The CDR3 runs to 14 residues. Unmatched junction bases numbered 1, after V lost 2 bases and J lost 7 bases. This chain's CDR3 is CASSPSGGNSPLHF. The CDR3 DNA is TGTGCCAGCTCACCATCAGGGGGCAATTCACCCCTCCACTTT.

The chain is built from TRBV6-2 or TRBV6-3 and TRBJ1-2, with D unclear. This CDR3 is built from 14 residues. Germline V gene sequence: CDR1 MNHEY, CDR2 SVGEGT. The germline V and J ends were trimmed by 4 bases and 8 bases, with 17 bases remaining between them. The DNA for the CDR3 is TGTGCCAGCAGTTGGGCCGGGGAACGGGAAGGCTACACCTTC. This sequence encodes CASSWAGEREGYTF.

CDR3 in amino acids: CASSLISTGFVYGYTF. CDR3 nucleotide sequence: TGTGCCAGCAGTTTAATTTCGACAGGGTTTGTCTATGGCTACACCTTC. The V and J genes are TRBV28 and TRBJ1-2, with 7 bases aligning to TRBD1. CDR1 is MDHEN, CDR2 SYDVKM, per germline. This CDR3 is 16 amino acids long. Trimming took 2 bases from V and 4 from J; bases not matched to a gene: 10.

This rearrangement joins TRBV6-6 to TRBJ1-2, with 9 bases that match TRBD1. This CDR3 spans 16 amino acids. Germline V gene sequence: CDR1 MNHNY, CDR2 SVGAGI (reference sequence). The V segment lost 4 bases and the J segment 4 bases; nucleotides outside the gene matches: 10. The DNA for the CDR3 is TGTGCCAGCAGTTCCCCCGGGACAGGGTATACCTATGGCTACACCTTC. Translation gives CASSSPGTGYTYGYTF.

The chain combines TRBV19 with TRBJ1-6; TRBD1 is a possible D gene (5 bases). The V gene lost 7 bases and the J gene lost 8 bases, with 15 bases spanning the gap. The CDR3 loop spans 14 amino acids. Per germline, CDR1 LNHDA and CDR2 SQIVND (reference sequence). The chain's CDR3 is CASTDRDRDSPLHF. CDR3 in DNA: TGTGCCAGTACTGACCGGGACCGAGATTCACCCCTCCACTTT.

V gene TRBV5-1 combines with J gene TRBJ1-3; the D is unclear. The CDR3 loop spans 16 amino acids. Trimming removed 4 bases from V and 0 bases from J, with 14 bases in between. CDR1 is SGHRS and CDR2 is YFSETQ in the germline V gene. Written as DNA, the CDR3 is TGCGCCAGCAGCCCAGAAATCAAGAGCTCTGGAAACACCATATATTTT. Translation gives CASSPEIKSSGNTIYF.

This clone appeared a few times. V is TRBV5-1 and J is TRBJ2-7, with a tentative D call TRBD2 (5 bases). Germline V gene data show CDR1 as SGHRS and CDR2 as YFSETQ. The CDR3 has 15 amino acids. Trimming removed 5 bases at V and 1 base at J, with 16 bases between. The CDR3 nucleotides are TGCGCCAGCAGACCCTATCCCGGGGATTCCTACGAGCAGTACTTC. The encoded protein is CASRPYPGDSYEQYF.

The CDR3 loop reads CASSQALAGYYEQYF. The CDR3 DNA follows: TGCGCCAGCAGCCAGGCACTAGCGGGATACTACGAGCAGTACTTC. The chain couples TRBV4-1 to TRBJ2-7; 10 positions agree with TRBD2. V shed 3 bases, J shed 3 bases, and the junction held 5 bases outside the gene matches. There are 15 residues in the CDR3. CDR1 is MGHRA and CDR2 is YSYEKL in the germline V gene.

This sequence joins TRBV6-2 or TRBV6-3 and TRBJ2-1, with D possibly matching TRBD1 (5 bases). The CDR3 is 17 amino acids. V dropped 2 bases and J dropped 1 base, with 15 bases sitting between them. Germline V gene sequence: CDR1 MNHEY, CDR2 SVGEGT. This chain's CDR3 is CASSYGLQGGSYNEQFF. The CDR3 DNA follows: TGTGCCAGCAGTTACGGGCTCCAGGGTGGGTCCTACAATGAGCAGTTCTTC.